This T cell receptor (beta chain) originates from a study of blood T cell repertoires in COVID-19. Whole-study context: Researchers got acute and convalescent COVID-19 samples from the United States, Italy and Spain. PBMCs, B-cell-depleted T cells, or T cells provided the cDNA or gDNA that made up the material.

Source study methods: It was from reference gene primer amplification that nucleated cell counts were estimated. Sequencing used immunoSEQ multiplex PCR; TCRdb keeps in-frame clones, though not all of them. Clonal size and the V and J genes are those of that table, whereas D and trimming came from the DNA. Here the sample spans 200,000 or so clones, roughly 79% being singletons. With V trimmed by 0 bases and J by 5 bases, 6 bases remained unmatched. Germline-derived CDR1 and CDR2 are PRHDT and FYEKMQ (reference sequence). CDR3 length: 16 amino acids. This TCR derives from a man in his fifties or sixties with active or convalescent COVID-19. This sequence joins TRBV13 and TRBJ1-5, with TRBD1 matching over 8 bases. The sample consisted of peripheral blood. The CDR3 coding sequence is TGTGCCAGCAGCTTAGGGGGTGGGACAGGCTATCAGCCCCAGCATTTT. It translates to CASSLGGGTGYQPQHF.